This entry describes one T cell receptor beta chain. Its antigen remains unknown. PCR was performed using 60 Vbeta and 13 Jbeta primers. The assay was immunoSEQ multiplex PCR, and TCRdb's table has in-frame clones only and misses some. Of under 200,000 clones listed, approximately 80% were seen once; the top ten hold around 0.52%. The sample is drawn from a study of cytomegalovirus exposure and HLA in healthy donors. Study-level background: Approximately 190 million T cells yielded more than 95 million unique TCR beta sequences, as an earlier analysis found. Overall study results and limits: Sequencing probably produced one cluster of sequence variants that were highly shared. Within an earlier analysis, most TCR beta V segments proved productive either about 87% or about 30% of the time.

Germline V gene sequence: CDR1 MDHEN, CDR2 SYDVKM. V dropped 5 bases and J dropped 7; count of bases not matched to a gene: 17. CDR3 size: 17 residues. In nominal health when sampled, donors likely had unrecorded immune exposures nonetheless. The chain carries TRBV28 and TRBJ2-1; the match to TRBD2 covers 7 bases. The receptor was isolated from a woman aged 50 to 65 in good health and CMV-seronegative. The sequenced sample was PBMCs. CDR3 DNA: TGTGCCAGCAGTCCCTTCTTGGCGGGGAGGGCTGGTAATGAGCAGTTCTTC. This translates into CASSPFLAGRAGNEQFF.